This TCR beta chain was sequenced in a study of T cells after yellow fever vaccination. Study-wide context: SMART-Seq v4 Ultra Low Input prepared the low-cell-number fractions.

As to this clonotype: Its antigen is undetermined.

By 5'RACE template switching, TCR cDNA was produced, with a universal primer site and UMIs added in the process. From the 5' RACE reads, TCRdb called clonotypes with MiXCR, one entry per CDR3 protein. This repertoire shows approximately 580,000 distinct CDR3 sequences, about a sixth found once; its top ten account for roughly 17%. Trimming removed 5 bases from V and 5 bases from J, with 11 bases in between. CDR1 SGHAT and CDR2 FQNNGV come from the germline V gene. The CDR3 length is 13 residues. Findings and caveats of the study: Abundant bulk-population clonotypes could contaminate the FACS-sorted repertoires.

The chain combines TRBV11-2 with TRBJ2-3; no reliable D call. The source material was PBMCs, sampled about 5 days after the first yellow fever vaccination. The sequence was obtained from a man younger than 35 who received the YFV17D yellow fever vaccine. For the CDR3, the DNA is TGTGCCAGCAGCCACCGGTCCGTAGATACGCAGTATTTT. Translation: CASSHRSVDTQYF.